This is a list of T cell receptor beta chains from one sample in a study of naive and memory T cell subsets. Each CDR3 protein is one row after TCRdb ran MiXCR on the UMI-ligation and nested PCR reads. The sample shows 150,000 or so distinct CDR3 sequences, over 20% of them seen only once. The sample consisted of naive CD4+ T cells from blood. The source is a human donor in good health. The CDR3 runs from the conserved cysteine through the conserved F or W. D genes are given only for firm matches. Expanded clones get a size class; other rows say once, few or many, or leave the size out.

CDR3nt: TGTGCCAGCTCCCGTTCACGTGTGCGGAGGGTCACAGATACGCAGTATTTT; CDR3aa: CASSRSRVRRVTDTQYF; v_gene: TRBV6-1; abundance: NA; j_gene: TRBJ2-3; d_gene: NA
CDR3nt: TGCAGCGTGGAAGAAGTCCCCAATCAGCCCCAGCATTTT; CDR3aa: CSVEEVPNQPQHF; v_gene: TRBV29-1; abundance: many; j_gene: TRBJ1-5; d_gene: NA
CDR3nt: TGTGCCACCAGTGATCCAAACCGGAATGAGCAGTTCTTC; CDR3aa: CATSDPNRNEQFF; v_gene: TRBV24-1; abundance: NA; j_gene: TRBJ2-1; d_gene: NA
CDR3nt: TGCAGTGCTAAGGACAGCCCTAATCAGCCCCAGCATTTT; CDR3aa: CSAKDSPNQPQHF; v_gene: TRBV20-1; abundance: few; j_gene: TRBJ1-5; d_gene: NA
CDR3nt: TGTGCCAGCAGTGAAGGAGACAGGGGTAACACTGAAGCTTTCTTT; CDR3aa: CASSEGDRGNTEAFF; v_gene: TRBV25-1; abundance: NA; j_gene: TRBJ1-1; d_gene: TRBD1
CDR3nt: TGCAGCGTTGAACAGGGGGCAAGAGAGACCCAGTACTTC; CDR3aa: CSVEQGARETQYF; v_gene: TRBV29-1; abundance: many; j_gene: TRBJ2-5; d_gene: TRBD1
CDR3nt: TGTGCCAGCAGCCATCTGGCGACTAGCGGGAGGGCCGAAATGAAACTCTTC; CDR3aa: CASSHLATSGRAEMKLF; v_gene: TRBV27; abundance: NA; j_gene: TRBJ2-1; d_gene: TRBD2
CDR3nt: TGCAGCGCTGCCTTCGCTGACATTCAGTACTTC; CDR3aa: CSAAFADIQYF; v_gene: TRBV29-1; abundance: NA; j_gene: TRBJ2-4; d_gene: NA
CDR3nt: TGTGCCAGCAGCCTGATGGGACAGGTCCCCCAAGAGACCCAGTACTTC; CDR3aa: CASSLMGQVPQETQYF; v_gene: TRBV11-2; abundance: NA; j_gene: TRBJ2-5; d_gene: TRBD1
CDR3nt: TGTGCCAGCCTCAACGGAGGGGGGGAAAAACTGTTTTTT; CDR3aa: CASLNGGGEKLFF; v_gene: TRBV28; abundance: NA; j_gene: TRBJ1-4; d_gene: NA
CDR3nt: TGCAGTGCTAGCGTTCGTCGCCAGCGGGAGGGCCTTGAGCAGTTCTTC; CDR3aa: CSASVRRQREGLEQFF; v_gene: TRBV20-1; abundance: few; j_gene: TRBJ2-1; d_gene: TRBD2
CDR3nt: TGTGCCAGCAGCCCCCGGCAGGGCCTAGCGTACCACGAGCAGTACTTC; CDR3aa: CASSPRQGLAYHEQYF; v_gene: TRBV13; abundance: NA; j_gene: TRBJ2-7; d_gene: NA
CDR3nt: TGTGCTGCAAATAGAGGGTACTCCTACAATGAGCAGTTCTTC; CDR3aa: CAANRGYSYNEQFF; v_gene: TRBV28; abundance: few; j_gene: TRBJ2-1; d_gene: NA
CDR3nt: TGTGCCAGCAGTGGGCGAAAAACTGGGGTTTGGGATCGGAATTCACCCCTCCACTTT; CDR3aa: CASSGRKTGVWDRNSPLHF; v_gene: TRBV25-1; abundance: NA; j_gene: TRBJ1-6; d_gene: NA
CDR3nt: TGTGCCAGCAGCCAAGACCTTAGCTCCTACGAGCAGTACTTC; CDR3aa: CASSQDLSSYEQYF; v_gene: TRBV4-2; abundance: many; j_gene: TRBJ2-7; d_gene: NA
CDR3nt: TGTGCCAGCAGCCAATCATCCTACGAGCAGTACTTC; CDR3aa: CASSQSSYEQYF; v_gene: TRBV16; abundance: many; j_gene: TRBJ2-7; d_gene: NA
CDR3nt: TGTGCCAGCAGCTTACCCGGGCGCGCGGGGAATGAGCAGTTCTTC; CDR3aa: CASSLPGRAGNEQFF; v_gene: TRBV7-9; abundance: few; j_gene: TRBJ2-1; d_gene: NA
CDR3nt: TGTGCCAGCAGGAGACCGGCGACTGGGTCAGAGCAGTTCTTC; CDR3aa: CASRRPATGSEQFF; v_gene: TRBV12-3/TRBV12-4; abundance: NA; j_gene: TRBJ2-1; d_gene: NA
CDR3nt: TGTGCCAGCAGTGCCGGGACTAGCGGGAGGGGCTCCTACGAGCAGTACTTC; CDR3aa: CASSAGTSGRGSYEQYF; v_gene: TRBV28; abundance: few; j_gene: TRBJ2-7; d_gene: TRBD2
CDR3nt: TGTGCCAGCAGCTTGGGTAGCGGGAGGTATGAGCAGTTCTTC; CDR3aa: CASSLGSGRYEQFF; v_gene: TRBV11-2; abundance: many; j_gene: TRBJ2-1; d_gene: TRBD2
CDR3nt: TGTGCCAGCAGTCCCTGCCTCCTCCGCGGGGCCCTCCTTTGTCCCCAGCATTTT; CDR3aa: CASSPCLLRGALLCPQHF; v_gene: TRBV12-3/TRBV12-4; abundance: few; j_gene: TRBJ1-5; d_gene: NA
CDR3nt: TGTGCCAGCAGTTCTAGACAGCTCTATGGCTACACCTTC; CDR3aa: CASSSRQLYGYTF; v_gene: TRBV27; abundance: NA; j_gene: TRBJ1-2; d_gene: NA
CDR3nt: TGTGCCAGCAGATCACGGGGATGGGGGGCCAACGTCCTGACTTTC; CDR3aa: CASRSRGWGANVLTF; v_gene: TRBV2; abundance: few; j_gene: TRBJ2-6; d_gene: NA
CDR3nt: TGTGCCAGCAGTGCCCTCGATACGCAGTATTTT; CDR3aa: CASSALDTQYF; v_gene: TRBV25-1; abundance: few; j_gene: TRBJ2-3; d_gene: NA
CDR3nt: TGTGCCAGCAGCTTAGCCGGGGTGAAAAACATTCAGTACTTC; CDR3aa: CASSLAGVKNIQYF; v_gene: TRBV7-2; abundance: many; j_gene: TRBJ2-4; d_gene: NA
CDR3nt: TGCGCCAGCAGCCACGGGGGCTACAATGAGCAGTTCTTC; CDR3aa: CASSHGGYNEQFF; v_gene: TRBV5-1; abundance: many; j_gene: TRBJ2-1; d_gene: NA
CDR3nt: TGCAGTGCAATAGTAGCGGGAGTCAGCGAGCAGTACTTC; CDR3aa: CSAIVAGVSEQYF; v_gene: TRBV20-1; abundance: NA; j_gene: TRBJ2-7; d_gene: TRBD2
CDR3nt: TGCGCCAGCAGCCAAAGCGGGCTTAGCACAGATACGCAGTATTTT; CDR3aa: CASSQSGLSTDTQYF; v_gene: TRBV4-1; abundance: few; j_gene: TRBJ2-3; d_gene: NA
CDR3nt: TGCAGTGCTAGACTAGCGGGAGTCTACGAGCAGTACTTC; CDR3aa: CSARLAGVYEQYF; v_gene: TRBV20-1; abundance: many; j_gene: TRBJ2-7; d_gene: TRBD2
CDR3nt: TGCAGTGCTAGTTATTTTGTGGGTTCCTACGAGCAGTACTTC; CDR3aa: CSASYFVGSYEQYF; v_gene: TRBV20-1; abundance: few; j_gene: TRBJ2-7; d_gene: NA
CDR3nt: TGCAGTGCTAGAGTCCCGAGCACAGATACGCAGTATTTT; CDR3aa: CSARVPSTDTQYF; v_gene: TRBV20-1; abundance: NA; j_gene: TRBJ2-3; d_gene: NA
CDR3nt: TGTGCCACACTCTTTTCGGACAGGACTTCGAACACTGAAGCTTTCTTT; CDR3aa: CATLFSDRTSNTEAFF; v_gene: TRBV7-8; abundance: few; j_gene: TRBJ1-1; d_gene: TRBD1
CDR3nt: TGTGCCAGCAGGCGGGACAGAAGGCTAGCGGCGTACCAAGAGACCCAGTACTTC; CDR3aa: CASRRDRRLAAYQETQYF; v_gene: TRBV28; abundance: many; j_gene: TRBJ2-5; d_gene: NA
CDR3nt: TGTGCCAGCAGCTTACGAACCGATATCCGCGGGGAGCAGTACTTC; CDR3aa: CASSLRTDIRGEQYF; v_gene: TRBV13; abundance: few; j_gene: TRBJ2-7; d_gene: NA
CDR3nt: TGTGCCAGCAGTTACTTGGGGGGAGAGCAGTACTTC; CDR3aa: CASSYLGGEQYF; v_gene: TRBV6-2/TRBV6-3; abundance: NA; j_gene: TRBJ2-7; d_gene: NA
CDR3nt: TGTGCCAGCTCGGGGGCGCCCCCGGGGAGTGAGCAGTTCTTC; CDR3aa: CASSGAPPGSEQFF; v_gene: TRBV28; abundance: NA; j_gene: TRBJ2-1; d_gene: NA
CDR3nt: TGTGCCAGCAGCCGGGACAGGGCCTACGAGCAGTACTTC; CDR3aa: CASSRDRAYEQYF; v_gene: TRBV2; abundance: few; j_gene: TRBJ2-7; d_gene: TRBD1
CDR3nt: TGCAGTGCTAAGAAGGACCCGAGCAATTCACCCCTCCACTTT; CDR3aa: CSAKKDPSNSPLHF; v_gene: TRBV20-1; abundance: NA; j_gene: TRBJ1-6; d_gene: NA
CDR3nt: TGTGCCAGCAGAGTAAGCGGGACGCCTTACAATGAGCAGTTCTTC; CDR3aa: CASRVSGTPYNEQFF; v_gene: TRBV28; abundance: NA; j_gene: TRBJ2-1; d_gene: TRBD2
CDR3nt: TGTGCCATCAGTGAGTCGGTGCGACAGTATGGTGAGCAGTTCTTC; CDR3aa: CAISESVRQYGEQFF; v_gene: TRBV10-3; abundance: once; j_gene: TRBJ2-1; d_gene: NA
CDR3nt: TGTGCCAGCAGTGAAAGGAGGTCGGGGACAGGAGATTTGAACACTGAAGCTTTCTTT; CDR3aa: CASSERRSGTGDLNTEAFF; v_gene: TRBV2; abundance: NA; j_gene: TRBJ1-1; d_gene: TRBD1
CDR3nt: TGTGCCAGCAGCCAATACAGGGGGAACACTGAAGCTTTCTTT; CDR3aa: CASSQYRGNTEAFF; v_gene: TRBV3-1; abundance: NA; j_gene: TRBJ1-1; d_gene: TRBD1
CDR3nt: TGTGCCAGCAGCCTATGGATTAGCGGGACTAGCACAGATACGCAGTATTTT; CDR3aa: CASSLWISGTSTDTQYF; v_gene: TRBV12-3/TRBV12-4; abundance: many; j_gene: TRBJ2-3; d_gene: TRBD2
CDR3nt: TGTGCCAGCAGCTTAGTCCAGCCGTTCGGCCCGATGAACACTGAAGCTTTCTTT; CDR3aa: CASSLVQPFGPMNTEAFF; v_gene: TRBV7-9; abundance: NA; j_gene: TRBJ1-1; d_gene: NA
CDR3nt: TGTGCCAGCAGCCGACCGCAGGGGGCGAGCTCCTACGAGCAGTACTTC; CDR3aa: CASSRPQGASSYEQYF; v_gene: TRBV7-2; abundance: many; j_gene: TRBJ2-7; d_gene: TRBD1
CDR3nt: TGTGCCAGCAGTTACCCGAACAATGAGCAGTTCTTC; CDR3aa: CASSYPNNEQFF; v_gene: TRBV6-5; abundance: NA; j_gene: TRBJ2-1; d_gene: NA
CDR3nt: TGCGCCAGCGGAAGACAGGACTCCTACGAGCAGTACTTC; CDR3aa: CASGRQDSYEQYF; v_gene: TRBV5-1; abundance: few; j_gene: TRBJ2-7; d_gene: NA
CDR3nt: TGTGCCAGCCGGGCTTCTAATTCACCCCTCCACTTT; CDR3aa: CASRASNSPLHF; v_gene: TRBV28; abundance: few; j_gene: TRBJ1-6; d_gene: NA